The 12 T cell receptor beta chains below all came from one sample that was sequenced in a study of blood T cell repertoires in COVID-19. TCRdb keeps only in-frame clones here, not all; method: immunoSEQ multiplex PCR. The repertoire consists of roughly 140,000 clones, with 75% to 85% occurring once and the leading ten covering about 0.58%. Sequencing was done on a sample of peripheral blood. The source of these receptors is a man between 60 and 70 years old with acute or convalescent COVID-19.

The V call is TRBV6-2 or TRBV6-3, the J call TRBJ1-1, with D possibly matching TRBD1 (6 bases). Germline assignment: CDR1 MNHEY and CDR2 SVGEGT. The CDR3 runs 16 residues. Trimming cost V 5 bases and J 6 bases, with 22 bases left between them. DNA of the CDR3: TGTGCCAGCAGTCCCTCCGGACAGCTGAACAAACCTGAAGCTTTCTTT. It encodes CASSPSGQLNKPEAFF.

V usage is TRBV29-1 and J usage is TRBJ1-1; a possible D gene is TRBD1 (5 bases). The CDR3 has 14 amino acids. V dropped 7 bases and J dropped 3 bases, with 18 bases sitting between them. CDR1 SQVTM and CDR2 ANQGSEA come from the germline V gene. The DNA of the CDR3 is TGCAGCGCCACTTGGGGGGGGAGGCACACTGAAGCTTTCTTT. As protein: CSATWGGRHTEAFF.

This sequence joins TRBV7-2 and TRBJ1-5; D is uncertain. Germline CDR1 reads SGHTA; CDR2 reads FQGNSA. CDR3 length: 13 amino acids. V was clipped by 1 base and J by 10 bases, with 11 bases between them. CDR3 nucleotides: TGTGCCAGCAGCTTAGAGCCCCCGGGACCCCAGCATTTT. Its translation is CASSLEPPGPQHF. The whole variable domain, remainder taken from reference TRBV7-2 and TRBJ1-5, is GAGVSQSPSNKVTEKGKDVELRCDPISGHTALYWYRQSLGQGLEFLIYFQGNSAPDKSGLPSDRFSAERTGGSVSTLTIQRTQQEDSAVYLCASSLEPPGPQHFGDGTRLSIL.

The V gene is TRBV7-2, the J gene TRBJ1-1; TRBD1 aligns across 8 bases. V lost 5 bases to trimming and J lost 3 bases; unmatched junction nucleotides: 8. The CDR3 spans 15 residues. CDR1 SGHTA and CDR2 FQGNSA come from the germline V gene. Here the CDR3 DNA reads TGTGCCAGCAGCCTGCAGACAGGGGTGGACACTGAAGCTTTCTTT. It yields the protein CASSLQTGVDTEAFF.

The chain is built from TRBV7-3 and TRBJ2-3; 7 positions agree with TRBD2. V dropped 1 base and J dropped 0; count of bases not matched to a gene: 4. CDR1 and CDR2 (germline): SGHTA, FQGTGA. The CDR3 covers 16 residues. The CDR3 here is CASSLRPSGSTDTQYF. The CDR3 DNA sequence: TGTGCCAGCAGCTTAAGGCCTAGCGGAAGCACAGATACGCAGTATTTT.

The chain combines TRBV10-2 with TRBJ1-6; 8 positions match TRBD1. Trimming removed 4 bases from V and 7 bases from J; junction bases left unmatched: 6. This CDR3 comprises 15 residues. In germline, CDR1 is WSHSY, CDR2 SAAADI. The CDR3 sequence is CASSVGQDINSPLHF. As DNA, the CDR3 is TGCGCCAGCAGTGTGGGACAGGACATAAATTCACCCCTCCACTTT.

The rearrangement uses TRBV18 and TRBJ1-2; unclear D gene. This CDR3 comprises 13 residues. Germline V gene data show CDR1 as KGHSH and CDR2 as LQKENI. The V gene lost 3 bases and the J gene lost 6 bases, with 11 bases spanning the gap. CDR3 amino acids: CASSPNSGDGYTF. For the CDR3, the DNA is TGTGCCAGCTCACCTAACAGCGGGGATGGCTACACCTTC.

The chain combines TRBV5-6 with TRBJ2-5, with D possibly matching TRBD1 (7 bases). CDR3 length equals 17 residues. The germline CDR1 and CDR2 sequences are SGHDT and YYEEEE. V was trimmed by 4 bases and J by 2 bases, leaving 21 bases between them. CDR3: CASSPLGGDRLQETQYF. CDR3 coding DNA: TGTGCCAGCAGCCCCCTGGGCGGGGACAGACTACAAGAGACCCAGTACTTC.

The gene calls are TRBV10-3 and TRBJ1-2; 10 nucleotides match TRBD1. CDR3 size: 17 residues. CDR1 ENHRY and CDR2 SYGVKD come from the germline V gene. The V gene end was trimmed by 0 bases and the J gene end by 6 bases; junction bases not matched to a gene: 10. CDR3 in amino acids: CAISESWDRGEEDGYTF. The CDR3 DNA reads as TGTGCCATCAGTGAGTCTTGGGACAGGGGTGAAGAGGATGGCTACACCTTC.

This chain links TRBV19 with TRBJ1-5; 10 bases fit TRBD1. The CDR3 runs to 15 residues. CDR1 is LNHDA and CDR2 is SQIVND in the germline V gene (reference sequence). The ends lost 4 bases at V and 6 bases at J; junction bases unmatched: 6. For the CDR3, the DNA is TGTGCCAGTAGTAGGGGACAGGGGAACGGTCAGCCCCAGCATTTT. Translation gives CASSRGQGNGQPQHF.

The chain has TRBV3-1 (or the pseudogene TRBV3-2) and TRBJ2-3; 12 bases agree with TRBD2. With V trimmed by 3 bases and J by 6 bases, 13 bases remained unmatched. Germline V lookup: CDR1 LGHDT, CDR2 YNNKEL (reference sequence). The length of the CDR3 is 18 residues. The CDR3 DNA sequence: TGTGCCAGCAGCCAGGCGGTTGAGACTAGCGGGAGTAGGGATACGCAGTATTTT. Translating it yields CASSQAVETSGSRDTQYF.

This clone has a single count. The J gene is TRBJ2-7, the V gene TRBV4-3, with 14 bases identical to TRBD2. In germline, CDR1 is LGHNA, CDR2 YSLEER. V shed 1 base, J shed 5 bases, and the junction held 7 bases outside the gene matches. The CDR3 is made up of 17 amino acids. The CDR3 spells CASSQATTSGRAHEQYF. The CDR3 coding sequence is TGCGCCAGCAGCCAAGCAACGACTAGCGGGAGGGCTCACGAGCAGTACTTC.